This passage covers 12 T cell receptor beta chains from one sample sequenced in a study of blood T cell repertoires in COVID-19. Profiling relied on immunoSEQ multiplex PCR, and the TCRdb table lists in-frame clones only, not all of them. The data hold about 90,000 clones, with about 91% observed a single time. The material sequenced was peripheral blood. These receptors were taken from a human donor with active COVID-19. The donor label of this sample is uncertain.

The chain combines TRBV6-5 with TRBJ1-5; no reliable D call. Germline CDR1 is MNHEY and CDR2 is SVGAGI. This CDR3 spans 13 amino acids. Trimming shortened V by 6 bases and J by 1 base, and 7 bases separated the two germline ends. Here the CDR3 reads CASRAQSNQPQHF. As DNA, the CDR3 is TGTGCCAGCAGGGCACAGAGCAATCAGCCCCAGCATTTT.

This clone appeared a single time. This chain links TRBV6-1 with TRBJ2-5, with 9 bases lining up with TRBD2. Germline CDR1 reads MNHNS; CDR2 reads SASEGT. Unmatched junction bases numbered 12, after V lost 4 bases and J lost 6 bases. CDR3 length: 16 residues. Here the CDR3 reads CASSALSSGGVKTQYF. CDR3 DNA sequence: TGTGCCAGCAGTGCGTTGAGTAGCGGGGGTGTGAAGACCCAGTACTTC.

CDR3 coding DNA: TGTGCCAGCAGTTCTATAGGGGATTCACCCCTCCACTTT. This encodes CASSSIGDSPLHF. The genes are TRBV12-3 or TRBV12-4 and TRBJ1-6; a weak D match, TRBD1 (5 bases). Deletions cut 4 bases from V and 8 bases from J, with 9 bases between. This CDR3 comprises 13 residues.

The rearrangement links TRBV7-2 to TRBJ2-6; D is unresolved. Germline CDR1 SGHTA, CDR2 FQGNSA. Between the trimmed V and J ends, which lost 1 base and 4 bases, there was a span of 14 bases. The CDR3 covers 17 residues. As DNA, the CDR3 is TGTGCCAGCAGCTTAGTTGTCAGGATGACCGGGGCCAACGTCCTGACTTTC. Its translation: CASSLVVRMTGANVLTF.

The V call is TRBV13, the J call TRBJ1-6; D is possibly TRBD1 (6 bases). V lost 0 bases to trimming and J lost 8 bases, with 8 bases between them. This CDR3 region has 14 residues. In germline, CDR1 is PRHDT, CDR2 FYEKMQ (reference sequence). The CDR3 bases are TGTGCCAGCAGCTTAGGCAGGGGTGATTCACCCCTCCACTTT. It encodes CASSLGRGDSPLHF.

The rearrangement uses TRBV9 and TRBJ2-1; the D gene is possibly TRBD2 (7 bases). CDR1 and CDR2 from the germline V gene are SGDLS and YYNGEE. CDR3 length: 16 amino acids. Trimming removed 0 bases at V and 2 bases at J, with 12 bases between. DNA of the CDR3: TGTGCCAGCAGCGTAGATGGGGGGGGCCCCTACAATGAGCAGTTCTTC. This gives the protein CASSVDGGGPYNEQFF.

V gene TRBV18 combines with J gene TRBJ1-5; tentatively, D is TRBD1 (5 bases). The CDR3 contains 15 residues. The V gene lost 0 bases and the J gene lost 5 bases, with 11 bases spanning the gap. Germline values: CDR1 KGHSH, CDR2 LQKENI. The CDR3 is CASSPPGQGDQPQHF. CDR3 sequence (DNA): TGTGCCAGCTCACCACCGGGCCAGGGTGATCAGCCCCAGCATTTT.

The rearrangement links TRBV11-2 to TRBJ2-7, with 8 bases identical to TRBD2. V was clipped by 5 bases and J by 7 bases; unmatched bases: 16. Germline CDR1 and CDR2: SGHAT and FQNNGV. CDR3 length: 16 residues. The CDR3 region is CASSTPGRGEAREQYF. DNA of the CDR3: TGTGCCAGCAGCACCCCGGGGCGGGGGGAAGCTCGGGAGCAGTACTTC.

The rearrangement joins TRBV12-3 or TRBV12-4 to TRBJ2-7, with a weak D call TRBD1 (6 bases). Trimming cost V 4 bases and J 3 bases, with 7 bases left between them. The CDR3 consists of 12 residues. CDR3 sequence reads: CASSSGDYEQYF. CDR3 bases: TGTGCCAGCAGTTCAGGGGACTACGAGCAGTACTTC.

V is TRBV28 and J is TRBJ2-7; D remains ambiguous. Germline CDR1 is MDHEN and CDR2 is SYDVKM. V lost 3 bases and J 0 bases, leaving 18 bases between the germline ends. The CDR3 runs to 17 residues. This chain's CDR3 is CASSFPALETHSYEQYF. CDR3 in DNA: TGTGCCAGCAGTTTCCCAGCCTTGGAGACCCACTCCTACGAGCAGTACTTC.

The genes are TRBV12-3 or TRBV12-4 and TRBJ1-5, with a possible D match to TRBD1 (6 bases). Trimming removed 5 bases from V and 4 bases from J, with 9 bases in between. The CDR3 is 13 amino acids. The CDR3 sequence: CASSGTSNQPQHF. In nucleotides, the CDR3 is TGTGCCAGCAGTGGGACATCGAATCAGCCCCAGCATTTT.

This clone has a single count. Here the CDR3 DNA reads TGTGCCAGCAGCTTGCGACAGGGTAATGGCTACACCTTC. It is translated as CASSLRQGNGYTF. The V gene is TRBV7-9, the J gene TRBJ1-2, with 7 positions matching TRBD1. The germline CDR1 and CDR2 sequences are SEHNR and FQNEAQ (reference sequence). The CDR3 consists of 13 residues. The ends lost 3 bases at V and 6 bases at J; junction bases unmatched: 4.